This entry features one TCR beta chain sequence. The identical CDR3 is also encoded by other nucleotide sequences in the sample. The data are from a study of shared clonotypes between healthy human individuals. Selected positively for CCR7 and CD45RO-negative, naive CD8 cells excluded terminally differentiated effector memory CD45RA+ cells. Trimming cost V 6 bases and J 0 bases; bases outside gene matches: 5. The CDR3 loop spans 16 amino acids. CDR1 and CDR2 from the germline V gene are SEHNR and FQNEAQ (reference sequence). Libraries were prepared by immunoSEQ multiplex PCR; TCRdb keeps only in-frame clonotypes and omits some of them. The sample has more than 600,000 clones, 92% seen once.

This rearrangement joins TRBV7-9 to TRBJ2-3; 11 bases fit TRBD2. Sequenced sample: naive CD8+ T cells sorted from blood. The receptor was isolated from a man younger than 45 in good health. CDR3 sequence: CASRMGLAESTDTQYF. In nucleotides, the CDR3 is TGTGCCAGCAGGATGGGACTAGCGGAGAGCACAGATACGCAGTATTTT.